One sample yielded the 32 T cell receptor beta chains listed below, sequenced in a study of T cell responses to AZD1222 COVID-19 vaccine. Sequencing used immunoSEQ multiplex PCR; TCRdb keeps in-frame clones, though not all of them. The sample includes roughly 120,000 clones, about 91% seen only once; the top ten take less than 6%. Sequencing was performed on peripheral blood, taken on day 0 of AZD1222 vaccination. These receptors came from an adult in good health.

The V call is TRBV7-2, the J call TRBJ2-5; TRBD2 aligns across 12 bases. Germline V gene data show CDR1 as SGHTA and CDR2 as FQGNSA. V lost 5 bases to trimming and J lost 6 bases; unmatched junction nucleotides: 4. The CDR3 is 14 residues long. The CDR3 region is CASSASGGVQTQYF. The CDR3, as DNA: TGTGCCAGCAGCGCTAGCGGGGGGGTTCAGACCCAGTACTTC.

This clone appeared a few times. V and J are TRBV3-1 (or the pseudogene TRBV3-2) and TRBJ2-7; weak D call: TRBD1 (6 bases). The CDR3 runs to 16 residues. Germline assignment: CDR1 LGHDT and CDR2 YNNKEL (reference sequence). V lost 5 bases to trimming and J lost 6 bases, with 23 bases between them. The DNA for the CDR3 is TGTGCCAGCAGCACGCCATTGGGACAACGGGCCAGCGAGCAGTACTTC. Protein: CASSTPLGQRASEQYF.

This clone was counted a single time. V is TRBV5-1 and J is TRBJ1-6, with TRBD1 identical over 11 bases. Looked up from germline, CDR1 is SGHRS and CDR2 is YFSETQ. Trimming removed 7 bases from V and 7 bases from J; junction bases left unmatched: 4. This CDR3 comprises 14 residues. CDR3 in amino acids: CASARTGGNSPLHF. The CDR3 nucleotides are TGCGCCAGCGCGAGGACAGGGGGCAATTCACCCCTCCACTTT. The complete variable domain, with remaining parts taken from reference TRBV5-1 and TRBJ1-6, reads KAGVTQTPRYLIKTRGQQVTLSCSPISGHRSVSWYQQTPGQGLQFLFEYFSETQRNKGNFPGRFSGRQFSNSRSEMNVSTLELGDSALYLCASARTGGNSPLHFGNGTRLTVT.

For this clone: At one boundary the junction diverges from the germline segment, which might be a read error. The chain uses TRBV10-3 and TRBJ2-2, with a tentative D call TRBD1 (6 bases). CDR3 size: 17 residues. Germline V gene sequence: CDR1 ENHRY, CDR2 SYGVKD. CDR3 loop: CASSHRDLFLVPGELFF. In nucleotides, the CDR3 is TGTGCCAGCAGTCACAGGGATCTTTTCCTTGTACCCGGGGAGCTGTTTTTT.

Here the CDR3 reads CASSLGGARSQETQYF. CDR3 coding DNA: TGTGCCAGCAGCTTAGGGGGGGCCCGATCTCAAGAGACCCAGTACTTC. The V gene is TRBV7-7, the J gene TRBJ2-5; TRBD1 or TRBD2 may be the D gene (6 bases each). CDR3 length equals 16 residues. Trimming took 1 base from V and 2 from J, leaving 14 bases between them. Germline V gene lookup returns CDR1 SSHAT and CDR2 FNYEAQ (reference sequence).

This chain connects TRBV28 to TRBJ2-7; the D call may be TRBD1 or TRBD2 (6 bases each). The CDR3 is made up of 14 amino acids. Trimming stripped 2 bases from V and 5 bases from J, with 13 bases between. Looked up from germline, CDR1 is MDHEN and CDR2 is SYDVKM. The CDR3 region has the DNA TGTGCCAGCAGTTTAGGGGGGCCGAGGGACGAGCAGTACTTC. Translating gives CASSLGGPRDEQYF.

The chain couples TRBV15 to TRBJ1-6; 9 nucleotides line up with TRBD1. Looked up from germline, CDR1 is LNHNV and CDR2 is YYDKDF (reference sequence). The length of the CDR3 is 15 residues. V gave up 2 bases and J gave up 7 bases; unmatched junction bases: 3. The CDR3 region has the DNA TGTGCCACCAGCAGATGGGACAGGGAGAATTCACCCCTCCACTTT. It translates to CATSRWDRENSPLHF.

The rearrangement joins TRBV5-1 to TRBJ1-1; TRBD1 aligns across 7 bases. The CDR3 is made up of 15 amino acids. Germline CDR1 reads SGHRS; CDR2 reads YFSETQ. Unmatched junction bases numbered 9, after V lost 0 bases and J lost 7 bases. CDR3 loop: CASSLDGLGQLEAFF. Here the CDR3 DNA reads TGCGCCAGCAGCTTGGACGGATTGGGACAGCTTGAAGCTTTCTTT.

The rearrangement joins TRBV9 to TRBJ2-7; TRBD2 is a possible D gene (7 bases). The CDR3 runs to 14 residues. Trimming pared 2 bases from V and 2 bases from J, leaving 11 bases between. CDR1 SGDLS and CDR2 YYNGEE come from the germline V gene. The CDR3 sequence is CASSVGGAAYEQYF. The CDR3 DNA is TGTGCCAGCAGCGTTGGGGGGGCGGCCTACGAGCAGTACTTC.

The chain links TRBV7-2 to TRBJ2-3, with D possibly TRBD1 on 6 matching bases. Trimming cost V 2 bases and J 4 bases, with 16 bases left between them. Germline lookup yields CDR1 SGHTA and CDR2 FQGNSA. The CDR3 has 16 residues. CDR3 bases: TGTGCCAGCAGCTTATTAGAGGGGGTTGATCCAGATACGCAGTATTTT. Translated: CASSLLEGVDPDTQYF. Based on the CDR3 plus reference TRBV7-2 and TRBJ2-3, the full variable domain is GAGVSQSPSNKVTEKGKDVELRCDPISGHTALYWYRQSLGQGLEFLIYFQGNSAPDKSGLPSDRFSAERTGGSVSTLTIQRTQQEDSAVYLCASSLLEGVDPDTQYFGPGTRLTVL.

This chain links TRBV4-1 with TRBJ1-5; D is uncertain. Germline values: CDR1 MGHRA, CDR2 YSYEKL. The CDR3 is 15 amino acids. With 0 bases removed from V and 7 bases from J, the gap between germline ends came to 13 bases. This CDR3 reads CASSQDLRGNQPQHF. Here the CDR3 DNA reads TGCGCCAGCAGCCAAGATCTCCGGGGTAACCAGCCCCAGCATTTT.

By share, this clone counts as medium-sized. This CDR3 is CAISEGPTRNEQYF. The CDR3 DNA is TGTGCCATCAGTGAAGGTCCTACGAGGAACGAGCAGTACTTC. V usage is TRBV10-3 and J usage is TRBJ2-7; D is unresolved. V lost 3 bases and J lost 5, with 14 bases in between. The germline V gene has CDR1 ENHRY and CDR2 SYGVKD. This CDR3 spans 14 amino acids.

The CDR3 protein is CASSRDSNTEAFF. The CDR3 DNA reads as TGTGCCAGCAGCCGAGATTCGAACACTGAAGCTTTCTTT. The chain is built from TRBV7-9 and TRBJ1-1, with unresolved D. Trimming removed 5 bases from V and 1 base from J, with 8 bases in between. Per the germline V gene, CDR1 is SEHNR and CDR2 is FQNEAQ (reference sequence). The CDR3 totals 13 residues.

The genes are TRBV6-2 or TRBV6-3 and TRBJ1-2; D unclear. Trimming took off 7 bases at V and 4 bases at J, with 13 bases between the two ends. The length of the CDR3 is 13 residues. CDR1 is MNHEY and CDR2 is SVGEGT in the germline V gene. CDR3: CASNPRGIYGYTF. The CDR3 DNA follows: TGTGCCAGCAACCCACGAGGGATCTATGGCTACACCTTC.

The chain has TRBV3-1 (or the pseudogene TRBV3-2) and TRBJ1-2; unclear D gene. The CDR3 sequence is 14 residues long. Trimming removed 3 bases at V and 6 bases at J, with 14 bases between. Germline CDR1 is LGHDT and CDR2 is YNNKEL (reference sequence). CDR3 residues: CASSHSGPRDGYTF. The CDR3 DNA is TGTGCCAGCAGCCATTCCGGGCCGAGAGATGGCTACACCTTC.

This clone was detected only once. The rearrangement joins TRBV5-1 to TRBJ1-2; 7 positions agree with TRBD1. V trimming: 0 bases; J trimming: 8 bases; junction bases outside the gene matches: 7. The CDR3 extends over 14 amino acids. The germline gives CDR1 SGHRS, CDR2 YFSETQ. The CDR3 DNA reads as TGCGCCAGCAGCTTGGGACAGGGACTGCAAGGCTACACCTTC. This gives the protein CASSLGQGLQGYTF.

The rearrangement joins TRBV19 to TRBJ2-7, with 7 bases aligning to TRBD1. This CDR3 is built from 15 residues. From germline, CDR1 is LNHDA and CDR2 SQIVND (reference sequence). With V trimmed by 5 bases and J by 0 bases, 7 bases remained unmatched. DNA of the CDR3: TGTGCCAGTAGTCACCGACAGGGTTCCTCCTACGAGCAGTACTTC. It codes for CASSHRQGSSYEQYF.

The rearrangement links TRBV12-5 to TRBJ1-3; D remains unclear. Germline V lookup: CDR1 LGHNT, CDR2 FRNRAP. The CDR3 covers 12 residues. V shed 2 bases and J shed 4 bases, with 3 bases lying between them. The CDR3 bases are TGTGCTAGTGGTTTGAACGGAAACACCATATATTTT. Protein product: CASGLNGNTIYF.

The J gene is TRBJ1-4, the V gene TRBV14; the D gene is possibly TRBD1 (6 bases). Germline loops: CDR1 SGHDN, CDR2 FVKESK. The V gene lost 2 bases and the J gene lost 4 bases, with 11 bases spanning the gap. The CDR3 is 15 amino acids. In DNA form, the CDR3 reads TGTGCCAGCAGCCAACAAGGACAGCTTAATGAAAAACTGTTTTTT. Translated: CASSQQGQLNEKLFF.

The chain employs TRBV5-5 and TRBJ2-1, with 15 bases aligning to TRBD2. CDR3 length: 15 amino acids. V was pared by 6 bases and J by 9 bases, with 7 bases of the junction left unmatched. The germline V gene has CDR1 SGHKS and CDR2 YYEKEE (reference sequence). This CDR3 reads CASTRTSGGAGEQFF. CDR3 coding DNA: TGTGCCAGCACAAGGACTAGCGGGGGGGCCGGTGAGCAGTTCTTC.

V gene TRBV28 combines with J gene TRBJ1-3; D is undetermined. This CDR3 comprises 15 residues. Trimming pared 10 bases from V and 0 bases from J, leaving 16 bases between. Germline-derived CDR1 and CDR2 are MDHEN and SYDVKM. The CDR3 DNA follows: TGTGCCACCCATGCTCATGCCTCCTCTGGAAACACCATATATTTT. This sequence encodes CATHAHASSGNTIYF.

The CDR3 sequence: CASSHAASSGNTIYF. CDR3 bases: TGTGCCAGCAGCCACGCAGCTAGCTCTGGAAACACCATATATTTT. This rearrangement joins TRBV3-1 (or the pseudogene TRBV3-2) to TRBJ1-3; no clear D. This CDR3 is built from 15 residues. Germline V gives CDR1 LGHDT, CDR2 YNNKEL (reference sequence). Trimming pared 3 bases from V and 0 bases from J, leaving 9 bases between.

J is TRBJ1-2 and V is TRBV7-9; a possible D gene is TRBD1 (5 bases). Germline CDR1 reads SEHNR; CDR2 reads FQNEAQ (reference sequence). This CDR3 has 14 residues. The V gene lost 2 bases and the J gene lost 6 bases, with 13 bases spanning the gap. The CDR3 region has the DNA TGTGCCAGCAGCTTATGGCAGGGAGAGAATGGCTACACCTTC. Translating it yields CASSLWQGENGYTF.

This chain links TRBV19 with TRBJ1-2; 9 bases are shared with TRBD1. Trimming cost V 5 bases and J 6 bases; bases outside gene matches: 10. Germline CDR1 and CDR2: LNHDA and SQIVND (reference sequence). The CDR3 runs to 15 residues. The CDR3 spells CASSEPGTGPHGYTF. The DNA of the CDR3 is TGTGCCAGTAGTGAACCCGGGACAGGGCCCCATGGCTACACCTTC.

V and J are TRBV3-1 (or the pseudogene TRBV3-2) and TRBJ1-6; the D gene is possibly TRBD1 (6 bases). The germline V gene has CDR1 LGHDT and CDR2 YNNKEL (reference sequence). V was pared by 1 base and J by 9 bases, with 13 bases between. The CDR3 is 15 amino acids. CDR3 amino acids: CASSQVGGSGSPLHF. CDR3 coding DNA: TGTGCCAGCAGCCAAGTGGGGGGCTCGGGTTCACCCCTCCACTTT.

The chain uses TRBV7-9 and TRBJ1-1, with 7 bases matching TRBD1. CDR1 SEHNR and CDR2 FQNEAQ come from the germline V gene (reference sequence). V lost 2 bases, J lost 3 bases, and 6 bases stayed unmatched. This CDR3 has 15 residues. The CDR3 protein is CASSLPRQGDTEAFF. CDR3 DNA sequence: TGTGCCAGCAGCTTACCAAGACAGGGAGACACTGAAGCTTTCTTT.

DNA of the CDR3: TGTGCCAGCAGTTTATCGCGAGGGGCTGGGACTGAAGCTTTCTTT. Amino acid sequence: CASSLSRGAGTEAFF. V gene TRBV27 combines with J gene TRBJ1-1; a possible D gene is TRBD1 (5 bases). The CDR3 sequence is 15 residues long. Per germline, CDR1 MNHEY and CDR2 SMNVEV (reference sequence). V gave up 0 bases and J gave up 5 bases, with 13 bases separating them.

The chain combines TRBV6-5 with TRBJ1-1; 7 bases line up with TRBD1. Trimming at V came to 0 bases and at J to 4 bases, leaving 2 bases not matched to a gene. CDR1 is MNHEY, CDR2 SVGAGI, per germline. This CDR3 is 14 amino acids long. CDR3 sequence reads: CASSYSRGVTEAFF. The CDR3 bases are TGTGCCAGCAGTTACTCCAGGGGGGTCACTGAAGCTTTCTTT.

The V call is TRBV11-2, the J call TRBJ1-2; no clear D. V shed 4 bases and J shed 8 bases, with 11 bases lying between them. CDR3 length: 12 residues. In germline, CDR1 is SGHAT, CDR2 FQNNGV. CDR3 residues: CASSSELLGYTF. CDR3 in DNA: TGTGCCAGCAGCTCGGAGTTACTGGGCTACACCTTC.

This rearrangement joins TRBV2 to TRBJ2-2; 8 bases agree with TRBD2. From germline, CDR1 is SNHLY and CDR2 FYNNEI. The CDR3 is 14 residues long. J gave up 4 bases and V 8 bases, and 6 bases lay outside the gene matches. The CDR3 region is CASQAGASTGELFF. As DNA, the CDR3 is TGTGCCAGCCAAGCGGGGGCCTCCACCGGGGAGCTGTTTTTT.

The genes are TRBV6-2 or TRBV6-3 and TRBJ2-6; D is possibly TRBD2 (7 bases). The CDR3 extends over 15 amino acids. The V end lost 4 bases, the J end lost 4 bases, and 11 bases lay between the germline ends. Per germline, CDR1 MNHEY and CDR2 SVGEGT. CDR3 DNA sequence: TGTGCCAGCAGTTCGGGGGGCGCCGGGGCCAACGTCCTGACTTTC. It codes for CASSSGGAGANVLTF.

The chain carries TRBV6-5 and TRBJ1-6, with TRBD1 as a possible D gene (5 bases). Germline-derived CDR1 and CDR2 are MNHEY and SVGAGI. V was trimmed by 6 bases and J by 7 bases, leaving 10 bases between them. The CDR3 covers 13 residues. DNA for the CDR3: TGTGCCAGCAGAAATGGGGGGAATTCACCCCTCCACTTT. This gives the protein CASRNGGNSPLHF.